This is a list of T cell receptor beta chains from one sample in a study of response to subunit inactivated influenza vaccine. Via MiXCR, TCRdb re-called the RT-PCR reads, giving one row per CDR3 protein. The profile shows hundreds of thousands of distinct CDR3 sequences, roughly 8.2% of them singletons. The sequences come from PBMCs from blood, collected around 25 months after vaccination. The receptors were gathered from a man aged 45-69 years who received an inactivated influenza vaccine. Both conserved end residues are part of each CDR3. D genes are given only for firm matches. Clone size, where shown, is once, few, many, or a class for clones that have expanded.

NA	TRBV29-1	TRBJ2-2	many	CSVRGHKTGELFF	TGCAGCGTTCGAGGACATAAAACCGGGGAGCTGTTTTTT
TRBD2	TRBV29-1	TRBJ2-7	NA	CSVTTSGYEQYF	TGCAGCGTCACAACTAGCGGCTACGAGCAGTACTTC
TRBD1	TRBV30	TRBJ1-1	NA	CACGTGGTEAFF	TGTGCCTGCGGGACAGGGGGCACTGAAGCTTTCTTT
NA	TRBV7-6	TRBJ2-2	NA	CASSTTGFPGELFF	TGTGCCAGCAGCACCACAGGGTTCCCCGGGGAGCTGTTTTTT
NA	TRBV4-3	TRBJ2-1	many	CASSQRRQSRGYNEQFF	TGCGCCAGCAGCCAACGCCGACAGTCCCGGGGCTACAATGAGCAGTTCTTC
TRBD1	TRBV12-3/TRBV12-4	TRBJ1-2	many	CASSLGQRYGYTF	TGTGCCAGCAGCCTGGGACAGCGCTATGGCTACACCTTC
NA	TRBV5-1	TRBJ2-1	NA	CASSLAEWVANEQFF	TGCGCCAGCAGCTTGGCGGAGTGGGTGGCCAATGAGCAGTTCTTC
NA	TRBV6-5	TRBJ2-7	many	CASSYSIVGTYEQYF	TGTGCCAGCAGTTACTCGATTGTCGGTACCTACGAGCAGTACTTC
TRBD2	TRBV4-1	TRBJ2-3	many	CASSRGLAGPRGDTQYF	TGCGCCAGCAGCCGAGGACTAGCGGGGCCTCGGGGAGATACGCAGTATTTT
TRBD1	TRBV20-1	TRBJ1-1	many	CSARGPRQGAGTEAFF	TGCAGTGCTAGAGGACCTAGGCAGGGGGCGGGCACTGAAGCTTTCTTT